This entry lists 22 T cell receptor beta chains sequenced from one sample in a study of blood T cell repertoires in COVID-19. Profiled with immunoSEQ multiplex PCR; TCRdb holds only in-frame clones, not every one. This table has roughly 26,000 clones, 82% appearing once. Material: peripheral blood. The source is a human donor in a cohort sampled during active COVID-19.

The chain joins TRBV7-2 to TRBJ2-7, with 7 bases that match TRBD2. CDR1 and CDR2 from the germline V gene are SGHTA and FQGNSA. This CDR3 is built from 13 residues. The V gene end was trimmed by 3 bases and the J gene end by 4 bases; junction bases not matched to a gene: 3. The CDR3 protein is CASSLKRGYEQYF. Written as DNA, the CDR3 is TGTGCCAGCAGCTTGAAGCGGGGTTACGAGCAGTACTTC.

The chain carries TRBV9 and TRBJ2-3, with 7 bases aligning to TRBD2. This CDR3 spans 15 amino acids. CDR1 and CDR2 from the germline V gene are SGDLS and YYNGEE. V lost 4 bases to trimming and J lost 3 bases; unmatched junction nucleotides: 8. CDR3 DNA sequence: TGTGCCAGCAGCCCCAGGCTTAGCGGGACAGATACGCAGTATTTT. It encodes CASSPRLSGTDTQYF.

The chain combines TRBV15 with TRBJ1-2; D ambiguous. Per germline, CDR1 LNHNV and CDR2 YYDKDF (reference sequence). V was pared by 3 bases and J by 6 bases, with 14 bases between. CDR3 length equals 14 residues. The CDR3 bases are TGTGCCACCAGCAGGCGCACTACGGGTGATGGCTACACCTTC. Translation gives CATSRRTTGDGYTF.

The rearrangement links TRBV5-1 to TRBJ1-5; possibly TRBD1 for D (5 bases). The germline gives CDR1 SGHRS, CDR2 YFSETQ. This CDR3 is built from 14 residues. V shed 0 bases and J shed 4 bases, with 8 bases lying between them. CDR3 DNA: TGCGCCAGCAGCTTGGAGAACAGGAATCAGCCCCAGCATTTT. It specifies CASSLENRNQPQHF.

V is TRBV2 and J is TRBJ1-5; D ambiguous. Germline CDR1 SNHLY, CDR2 FYNNEI. There are 15 residues in the CDR3. Trimming stripped 3 bases from V and 0 bases from J, with 9 bases between. The CDR3 is CASSEARYSNQPQHF. The DNA for the CDR3 is TGTGCCAGCAGTGAGGCCAGGTATAGCAATCAGCCCCAGCATTTT.

The chain recombines TRBV7-9 with TRBJ1-2; weak D call: TRBD1 (5 bases). Germline V lookup: CDR1 SEHNR, CDR2 FQNEAQ (reference sequence). V lost 5 bases and J 0 bases, leaving 19 bases between the germline ends. The CDR3 contains 17 residues. The CDR3 region is CASSRPTVTEANYGYTF. For the CDR3, the DNA is TGTGCCAGCAGCCGCCCTACTGTGACAGAAGCTAACTATGGCTACACCTTC.

J is TRBJ1-1 and V is TRBV28; 10 bases line up with TRBD1. The CDR3 sequence is 14 residues long. Unmatched junction bases numbered 12, after V lost 10 bases and J lost 7 bases. Per the germline V gene, CDR1 is MDHEN and CDR2 is SYDVKM. Written as DNA, the CDR3 is TGTGCCACCCAAATCACACGGGACAGGGGTGAAGCTTTCTTT. Its protein product is CATQITRDRGEAFF.

The V gene is TRBV30, the J gene TRBJ1-5, with 7 bases that match TRBD1. The ends lost 2 bases at V and 8 bases at J; junction bases unmatched: 9. CDR1 is GTSNPN, CDR2 SVGIG, per germline (reference sequence). The CDR3 contains 14 residues. The CDR3 region is CAWSLSRGSEPQHF. In DNA form, the CDR3 reads TGTGCCTGGAGTTTGTCCAGGGGGAGTGAGCCCCAGCATTTT.

A note on this clone: This CDR3 is also generated by other DNA sequences in the sample. This rearrangement joins TRBV27 to TRBJ1-5; 8 bases line up with TRBD1. From germline, CDR1 is MNHEY and CDR2 SMNVEV (reference sequence). The CDR3 has 15 residues. J gave up 3 bases and V 5 bases, and 6 bases lay outside the gene matches. The CDR3 protein is CASSPRTGLNQPQHF. The DNA of the CDR3 is TGTGCCAGCAGTCCGAGGACAGGGCTCAATCAGCCCCAGCATTTT.

The genes are TRBV29-1 and TRBJ2-1; D call uncertain. CDR1 is SQVTM and CDR2 is ANQGSEA in the germline V gene. The V gene lost 4 bases and the J gene lost 6 bases, with 4 bases spanning the gap. This CDR3 has 10 residues. The CDR3 DNA follows: TGCAGCGTTGGGAGCAATGAGCAGTTCTTC. This encodes CSVGSNEQFF.

A few counts support this clone. The chain couples TRBV19 to TRBJ2-2, with a weak D call TRBD2 (6 bases). This CDR3 comprises 15 residues. The germline gives CDR1 LNHDA, CDR2 SQIVND (reference sequence). Trimming took off 7 bases at V and 3 bases at J, with 15 bases between the two ends. CDR3 DNA: TGTGCCAGTAAAATAAACCCGGGGGACACCGGGGAGCTGTTTTTT. Translating it yields CASKINPGDTGELFF.

This clone was seen more than once but under ten times. The rearrangement joins TRBV19 to TRBJ2-2; 7 bases align to TRBD2. V lost 8 bases and J lost 10; bases outside the gene matches: 13. The CDR3 is 14 amino acids. Germline V CDR1 and CDR2: LNHDA, SQIVND (reference sequence). The CDR3 sequence is CASEAGRRNMELFF. The CDR3 region has the DNA TGTGCCAGTGAAGCGGGACGGCGCAACATGGAGCTGTTTTTT.

The genes are TRBV15 and TRBJ2-2; D gene ambiguous. Trimming pared 4 bases from V and 1 base from J, leaving 16 bases between. Germline V gives CDR1 LNHNV, CDR2 YYDKDF (reference sequence). There are 17 residues in the CDR3. CDR3 region: CATSIRGSPGNTGELFF. Written as DNA, the CDR3 is TGTGCCACCAGCATTCGTGGCAGTCCAGGGAACACCGGGGAGCTGTTTTTT.

The chain combines TRBV9 with TRBJ2-5, with a possible D match to TRBD2 (5 bases). Trimming took off 0 bases at V and 4 bases at J, with 13 bases between the two ends. The CDR3 is 15 amino acids. The germline gives CDR1 SGDLS, CDR2 YYNGEE. The DNA of the CDR3 is TGTGCCAGCAGCGTAGAATCGCCGGGATCAGAGACCCAGTACTTC. The encoded protein is CASSVESPGSETQYF.

The genes are TRBV21-1 and TRBJ2-2; TRBD2, the table's D call, lacks a check against the DNA. TRBV21-1 is flagged as a pseudogene. The CDR3 totals 22 residues. CDR3 coding DNA: TGTGCCAGCAGCCCTGCATCGGTAGGGCCGGGACTAGCGGGGGGGCACGCCGGGGAGCTGTTTTTT. Translated: CASSPASVGPGLAGGHAGELFF.

The chain joins TRBV6-2 or TRBV6-3 to TRBJ2-4; TRBD1 matches at 10 bases. The CDR3 covers 16 residues. V was clipped by 5 bases and J by 3 bases; unmatched bases: 7. CDR1 MNHEY and CDR2 SVGEGT come from the germline V gene. The CDR3 spells CASSDRQGAIKNIQYF. DNA for the CDR3: TGTGCCAGCAGTGACAGACAGGGGGCGATCAAAAACATTCAGTACTTC.

The rearrangement joins TRBV6-5 to TRBJ1-5; 9 positions match TRBD1. Germline values: CDR1 MNHEY, CDR2 SVGAGI. Unmatched junction bases numbered 6, after V lost 6 bases and J lost 6 bases. This CDR3 is built from 14 residues. The CDR3 coding sequence is TGTGCCAGCAGGGGGCAACAGGGGGCTCAGCCCCAGCATTTT. Amino acid sequence: CASRGQQGAQPQHF.

This sequence joins TRBV7-8 and TRBJ1-1; tentative D call: TRBD1 (5 bases). Germline values: CDR1 SGHVS, CDR2 FQNEAQ. V lost 1 base and J lost 4, with 13 bases in between. This CDR3 is 15 amino acids long. Here the CDR3 reads CASSLVPGLGTEAFF. The DNA of the CDR3 is TGTGCCAGCAGCTTAGTGCCAGGGCTGGGCACTGAAGCTTTCTTT.

The chain joins TRBV9 to TRBJ2-7; TRBD2 agrees at 7 bases. Germline V gene lookup returns CDR1 SGDLS and CDR2 YYNGEE. The CDR3 runs 14 residues. Trimming removed 0 bases from V and 3 bases from J; junction bases left unmatched: 3. The CDR3 coding sequence is TGTGCCAGCAGCGTAGGAGGACTAGACTACGAGCAGTACTTC. It codes for CASSVGGLDYEQYF.

This clone is classed as medium-sized. J is TRBJ2-7 and V is TRBV27, with 7 bases matching TRBD1. V lost 10 bases to trimming and J lost 2 bases; unmatched junction nucleotides: 14. The CDR3 has 15 amino acids. Germline CDR1 reads MNHEY; CDR2 reads SMNVEV (reference sequence). The CDR3: CATTGWQGVTYEQYF. The CDR3 DNA sequence: TGTGCCACTACCGGATGGCAGGGGGTAACCTACGAGCAGTACTTC.

This clone was detected only a few times. Here the CDR3 DNA reads TGTGCCAGCACGAACAGGGGACAGACCCAGTACTTC. Encoded protein: CASTNRGQTQYF. The chain combines TRBV6-6 with TRBJ2-5, with 7 bases aligning to TRBD1. Germline CDR1 and CDR2: MNHNY and SVGAGI (reference sequence). The length of the CDR3 is 12 residues. Trimming took 7 bases from V and 6 from J; bases not matched to a gene: 5.

The J gene is TRBJ2-7, the V gene TRBV6-2 or TRBV6-3, with D possibly being TRBD1 (6 bases). V was cut by 2 bases and J by 3 bases, with 20 bases left in between. This CDR3 contains 17 residues. Germline CDR1 is MNHEY and CDR2 is SVGEGT. CDR3 bases: TGTGCCAGCAGTTACGGACCCTTAACCGACAGGATCTACGAGCAGTACTTC. This encodes CASSYGPLTDRIYEQYF.